These T cell receptor beta chains were read from a single sample in a study of blood T cells in healthy people across ages. TCRdb analysed the 5' RACE reads with MiXCR anew, one entry per CDR3 protein. Seen here are some 690,000 distinct CDR3 sequences, 22% observed once, and the top ten hold around 21%. Sequenced material: blood. Receptor source: a man aged 70 or older in good health. CDR3s include the opening cysteine and the closing phenylalanine or tryptophan. Fields, in order: J gene, V gene, CDR3 protein.

j_call: TRBJ1-2; v_call: TRBV15; cdr3_aa: CATSRDWGGLTDNYGYTF
j_call: TRBJ2-2; v_call: TRBV5-6; cdr3_aa: CANSLWPGWKTGELFF
j_call: TRBJ1-3; v_call: TRBV29-1; cdr3_aa: CSVGTGSDTIYF
j_call: TRBJ2-3; v_call: TRBV7-2; cdr3_aa: CASSLDRHTQYF
j_call: TRBJ1-1; v_call: TRBV12-3/TRBV12-4; cdr3_aa: CASRTGVLGTEAFF
j_call: TRBJ2-3; v_call: TRBV6-2/TRBV6-3; cdr3_aa: CASSYSLGASGRPELHTQYF
j_call: TRBJ2-3; v_call: TRBV12-3/TRBV12-4; cdr3_aa: CASSPQRGAGGTSTDTQYF
j_call: TRBJ2-7; v_call: TRBV10-2; cdr3_aa: CASRDSLSYEQYF
j_call: TRBJ2-1; v_call: TRBV7-8; cdr3_aa: CASSLKGSGGDNEQFF
j_call: TRBJ1-1; v_call: TRBV3-1; cdr3_aa: CASSQFAEGGPTEAFF
j_call: TRBJ2-1; v_call: TRBV11-2; cdr3_aa: CASSLTSVGGLNEQFF
j_call: TRBJ2-1; v_call: TRBV10-3; cdr3_aa: CAISNALAGGHNEQFF
j_call: TRBJ2-2; v_call: TRBV6-2/TRBV6-3; cdr3_aa: CASIRADAPPGELFF
j_call: TRBJ1-5; v_call: TRBV20-1; cdr3_aa: CSAEPGPGSGNQPQHF
j_call: TRBJ2-1; v_call: TRBV6-5; cdr3_aa: CASSYEGGTSYNEQFF
j_call: TRBJ1-4; v_call: TRBV6-2/TRBV6-3; cdr3_aa: CASSYNGEKLFF
j_call: TRBJ2-7; v_call: TRBV5-8; cdr3_aa: CASSLYGQTSYEQYF
j_call: TRBJ2-5; v_call: TRBV7-2; cdr3_aa: CASSFNPGGTETQYF
j_call: TRBJ2-5; v_call: TRBV5-1; cdr3_aa: CASSLFDSQETQYF
j_call: TRBJ2-5; v_call: TRBV28; cdr3_aa: CASSLSLPRGTQYF
j_call: TRBJ2-3; v_call: TRBV11-2; cdr3_aa: CASSKLPGANTDTQYF
j_call: TRBJ2-5; v_call: TRBV20-1; cdr3_aa: CSAGRGYQETQYF